This passage covers 18 T cell receptor beta chains from one sample sequenced in a study of shared clonotypes between healthy human individuals. Clones were read by immunoSEQ multiplex PCR, and TCRdb kept only the in-frame ones, dropping some. The sample has about 2.4 million clones, over 85% seen once; the top ten hold roughly 0.36%. Source material: naive CD4+ T cells from PBMCs. The subset denotes: CD45RA+ positively selected. The receptors were sampled from a man between 18 and 35 years old in good health. Some clones in this sample may be carry-over from other donors' samples.

As regards this clone: The sample has other DNA sequences that encode this CDR3 too. The CDR3 loop is CASSTGTATNEKLFF. The DNA for the CDR3 is TGCGCCAGCAGCACCGGGACGGCAACTAATGAAAAACTGTTTTTT. This rearrangement joins TRBV5-1 to TRBJ1-4; possible D gene TRBD1, 5 bases. Germline assignment: CDR1 SGHRS and CDR2 YFSETQ. V shed 4 bases and J shed 0 bases, with 10 bases lying between them. The CDR3 runs 15 residues.

The rearrangement joins TRBV5-1 to TRBJ1-4, with a weak D call TRBD1 (6 bases). The CDR3 runs 15 residues. The V end lost 5 bases, the J end lost 0 bases, and 11 bases lay between the germline ends. The germline V gene has CDR1 SGHRS and CDR2 YFSETQ. In DNA, the CDR3 is TGCGCCAGCAGTCAGGGGCCGGCAACTAATGAAAAACTGTTTTTT. Its translation: CASSQGPATNEKLFF.

The chain couples TRBV7-9 to TRBJ2-3, with TRBD2 matching 8 bases. Germline V gene sequence: CDR1 SEHNR, CDR2 FQNEAQ (reference sequence). The junction had 14 bases not matched to a gene; V was cut back by 5 bases and J by 4 bases. This CDR3 spans 17 amino acids. The CDR3: CASSATGTRAGPDTQYF. The CDR3 DNA reads as TGTGCCAGCAGCGCTACCGGGACTAGGGCCGGCCCAGATACGCAGTATTTT.

V usage is TRBV30 and J usage is TRBJ1-1, with D uncertain. There are 12 residues in the CDR3. V lost 0 bases and J lost 8, with 10 bases in between. Germline CDR1 reads GTSNPN; CDR2 reads SVGIG (reference sequence). CDR3 sequence (DNA): TGTGCCTGGAGTGTAATCGGCAGGGAAGCTTTCTTT. It encodes CAWSVIGREAFF.

This clone occurred a few times. This chain connects TRBV28 to TRBJ1-5; no clear D. CDR1 and CDR2 from the germline V gene are MDHEN and SYDVKM. The length of the CDR3 is 16 residues. Trimming removed 5 bases from V and 0 bases from J, with 14 bases in between. For the CDR3, the DNA is TGTGCCAGCAGTCCTGGACCCCCATATAGCAATCAGCCCCAGCATTTT. Translating it yields CASSPGPPYSNQPQHF.

The chain couples TRBV9 to TRBJ2-7; 10 nucleotides match TRBD2. This CDR3 comprises 16 residues. The germline V gene encodes CDR1 SGDLS and CDR2 YYNGEE. V trimming: 0 bases; J trimming: 7 bases; junction bases outside the gene matches: 10. The chain's CDR3 is CASSVGSLAGVGEQYF. DNA for the CDR3: TGTGCCAGCAGCGTAGGGTCCCTAGCGGGAGTGGGGGAGCAGTACTTC.

V gene TRBV5-1 combines with J gene TRBJ1-5; D gene unclear. Germline V gene lookup returns CDR1 SGHRS and CDR2 YFSETQ. This CDR3 is built from 14 residues. V lost 5 bases, J lost 7 bases, and 16 bases lay in between. CDR3: CASRENIADQPQHF. The CDR3 bases are TGCGCCAGCAGAGAAAACATAGCTGACCAGCCCCAGCATTTT.

The chain links TRBV6-5 to TRBJ2-7; tentative D call: TRBD1 (6 bases). The CDR3 covers 14 residues. V lost 2 bases to trimming and J lost 4 bases, with 12 bases between them. From germline, CDR1 is MNHEY and CDR2 SVGAGI. The CDR3 region is CASSYNRVEYEQYF. DNA of the CDR3: TGTGCCAGCAGTTACAACAGGGTAGAATACGAGCAGTACTTC.

This clone has a handful of counts. This chain connects TRBV4-1 to TRBJ1-4, with no clear D. This CDR3 spans 13 amino acids. Germline V gene lookup returns CDR1 MGHRA and CDR2 YSYEKL. Trimming shortened V by 4 bases and J by 7 bases, and 10 bases separated the two germline ends. The CDR3 nucleotides are TGCGCCAGCAGCCTCCTTAACGGTGAAAAACTGTTTTTT. Translating it yields CASSLLNGEKLFF.

The rearrangement uses TRBV6-4 and TRBJ2-7; 9 bases line up with TRBD1. The germline V gene encodes CDR1 MRHNA and CDR2 SNTAGT. The CDR3 loop spans 15 amino acids. V was pared by 6 bases and J by 2 bases, with 8 bases of the junction left unmatched. The CDR3 bases are TGTGCCAGCAGCCTAAGAGGGACAGGGACCTACGAGCAGTACTTC. This codes for CASSLRGTGTYEQYF.

The CDR3 sequence: CASRTGRHQPQHF. The DNA for the CDR3 is TGCGCCAGTCGGACAGGTAGGCATCAGCCCCAGCATTTT. The chain recombines TRBV10-1 with TRBJ1-5, with TRBD1 matching over 7 bases. CDR3 length equals 13 residues. CDR1 WNHNN and CDR2 SYGVQD come from the germline V gene (reference sequence). V gave up 9 bases and J gave up 5 bases; unmatched junction bases: 7.

This sequence joins TRBV5-4 and TRBJ2-3, with 7 bases fitting TRBD2. Per the germline V gene, CDR1 is SGHNT and CDR2 is YYREEE (reference sequence). V lost 5 bases to trimming and J lost 1 base; unmatched junction nucleotides: 22. CDR3 length: 20 amino acids. CDR3 loop: CASREEDIAGSKWGTDTQYF. CDR3 nucleotide sequence: TGTGCCAGCAGGGAGGAGGACATAGCGGGCAGCAAGTGGGGCACAGATACGCAGTATTTT.

This clone turned up a few times. Other nucleotide sequences from this sample produce the same CDR3. The rearrangement uses TRBV6-5 and TRBJ1-1, with D unresolved. Trimming took 3 bases from V and 1 from J, leaving 6 bases between them. CDR1 is MNHEY, CDR2 SVGAGI, per germline. The CDR3 covers 13 residues. This chain's CDR3 is CASSYGRNTEAFF. CDR3 coding DNA: TGTGCCAGCAGTTATGGCCGGAACACTGAAGCTTTCTTT.

This clone appeared a single time. Other DNA sequences of this sample code for an identical CDR3. The V gene is TRBV18, the J gene TRBJ2-1; TRBD1 agrees at 7 bases. The germline gives CDR1 KGHSH, CDR2 LQKENI. Losses at the gene ends were 3 bases for V and 6 bases for J; bases not matched to a gene: 2. The CDR3 is 13 amino acids. This CDR3 reads CASSPPGGNEQFF. The CDR3 bases are TGTGCCAGCTCACCGCCAGGGGGCAATGAGCAGTTCTTC.

This clone came up a few times. This chain links TRBV6-1 with TRBJ1-1, with no clear D. V was shortened by 0 bases and J by 0 bases, with 11 bases between the two germline ends. Germline V gives CDR1 MNHNS, CDR2 SASEGT. This CDR3 has 16 residues. CDR3 amino acids: CASSEAVQVMNTEAFF. The CDR3, as DNA: TGTGCCAGCAGTGAAGCGGTGCAGGTCATGAACACTGAAGCTTTCTTT.

The rearrangement uses TRBV5-1 and TRBJ2-3; TRBD2 matches 11 bases. The trim removed 10 bases at V and 1 base at J, leaving 5 bases unmatched. The CDR3 covers 14 residues. CDR1 is SGHRS and CDR2 is YFSETQ in the germline V gene. The CDR3 coding sequence is TGCGCCGGTATAGCGGGAGGGGGCACAGATACGCAGTATTTT. Translating it yields CAGIAGGGTDTQYF.

The chain links TRBV7-8 to TRBJ2-5, with a tentative D call TRBD2 (5 bases). The length of the CDR3 is 15 residues. The germline V gene encodes CDR1 SGHVS and CDR2 FQNEAQ. The V gene lost 1 base and the J gene lost 2 bases, with 11 bases spanning the gap. The CDR3 region has the DNA TGTGCCAGCAGCTTAGAAGCTGGAGGTCAAGAGACCCAGTACTTC. It codes for CASSLEAGGQETQYF.

The chain uses TRBV9 and TRBJ2-3; no clear D. The germline V and J ends were trimmed by 0 bases and 4 bases, with 12 bases remaining between them. The CDR3 consists of 15 residues. Germline V gene sequence: CDR1 SGDLS, CDR2 YYNGEE. DNA of the CDR3: TGTGCCAGCAGCGTAGGGTCGATCAGCGCAGATACGCAGTATTTT. It yields the protein CASSVGSISADTQYF.